This T cell receptor beta chain appears in the sequencing data of a study of cytomegalovirus exposure and HLA in healthy donors. Study results and limitations: In a later analysis, HLA-associated TCR beta chains were more clonally expanded than equally common others. Later analysis associated a missense DCLRE1C variant with TCR beta V- and J-gene trimming. The study labeled 164 TCR beta chains cytomegalovirus-associated.

PCR amplification relied on 60 Vbeta primers (plus 13 Jbeta primers). The assay was immunoSEQ multiplex PCR, and TCRdb's table has in-frame clones only and misses some. This table holds 70,000 to 80,000 clones, roughly four fifths found once. With respect to this clone: Its specificity is unknown.

The V and J ends lost 0 bases and 7 bases respectively, with 8 bases between them. The CDR3 length is 13 residues. Germline V gene lookup returns CDR1 SNHLY and CDR2 FYNNEI. The TCR sequence derives from a man aged 18 to 29 in good health and CMV-seronegative. Source material: PBMCs. The rearrangement uses TRBV2 and TRBJ2-3; no reliable D call. In DNA, the CDR3 is TGTGCCAGCAGTGAAGCTCGCTACCATACGCAGTATTTT. Translation: CASSEARYHTQYF.